Below, 26 T cell receptor beta chains from the same sample are listed, as sequenced in a study of T cell responses to AZD1222 COVID-19 vaccine. The protocol was immunoSEQ multiplex PCR, while the TCRdb copy is restricted to in-frame clones and leaves out a portion. The sample holds approximately 180,000 clones; around 89% are singletons and the top ten take 25% to 30%. The input for sequencing was peripheral blood, taken 28 days after the second AZD1222 dose. These receptors originate from an adult who received the AZD1222 COVID-19 vaccine.

The CDR3 nucleotides are TGCGCCAGCAGCCAAGATCGAAGCGGGAGGGCCCCACCTGCCCTAGCCAAAAACATTCAGTACTTC. Amino acids: CASSQDRSGRAPPALAKNIQYF. The gene calls are TRBV4-3 and TRBJ2-4, with 10 positions matching TRBD2. The CDR3 extends over 22 amino acids. Germline CDR1 is LGHNA and CDR2 is YSLEER. V was pared by 0 bases and J by 0 bases, with 17 bases of the junction left unmatched.

The chain links TRBV24-1 to TRBJ2-7; 7 positions match TRBD1. V shed 12 bases and J 0 bases; nucleotides not matched to a gene: 10. The CDR3 is 14 residues long. Germline V gene lookup returns CDR1 KGHDR and CDR2 SFDVKD. The CDR3 nucleotides are TGTGCCGCAGGACCGACAGGGACCTCCTACGAGCAGTACTTC. The encoded protein is CAAGPTGTSYEQYF.

V is TRBV11-3 and J is TRBJ2-1; D may be TRBD2 (5 bases). Germline loops: CDR1 SGHNT, CDR2 YENEEA. V was clipped by 5 bases and J by 4 bases, with 12 bases between them. This CDR3 is 14 amino acids long. The CDR3: CASSPRSGYNEQFF. The CDR3 DNA reads TGTGCCAGCAGCCCTCGCTCGGGATACAATGAGCAGTTCTTC.

This chain uses TRBV7-9 with TRBJ2-5; TRBD1 is a possible D gene (5 bases). The germline CDR1 and CDR2 sequences are SEHNR and FQNEAQ (reference sequence). V lost 5 bases to trimming and J lost 5 bases, with 15 bases between them. CDR3 length: 14 residues. In DNA form, the CDR3 reads TGTGCCAGCAGCCTAGATGGGGCAGTGGAGACCCAGTACTTC. Encoded protein: CASSLDGAVETQYF.

The chain links TRBV6-5 to TRBJ2-7; 8 bases align to TRBD1. The CDR3 spans 16 residues. Per germline, CDR1 MNHEY and CDR2 SVGAGI. V gave up 0 bases and J gave up 0 bases; unmatched junction bases: 4. CDR3 in DNA: TGTGCCAGCAGTTACTCGACGACAGGGGTCTCCTACGAGCAGTACTTC. This codes for CASSYSTTGVSYEQYF.

This rearrangement joins TRBV14 to TRBJ2-7; no firm D call. From germline, CDR1 is SGHDN and CDR2 FVKESK. Trimming took off 0 bases at V and 7 bases at J, with 10 bases between the two ends. CDR3 length: 13 amino acids. Here the CDR3 reads CASSQDLAREQYF. As DNA, the CDR3 is TGTGCCAGCAGCCAAGATTTAGCTCGGGAGCAGTACTTC.

J is TRBJ1-1 and V is TRBV4-2; D is uncertain. In germline, CDR1 is LGHNA, CDR2 YNFKEQ. Deletions cut 0 bases from V and 11 bases from J, with 13 bases between. This CDR3 has 13 residues. CDR3 in DNA: TGTGCCAGCAGCCAAGAACCACGGACCGCGGCTTTCTTT. Its translation: CASSQEPRTAAFF.

V usage is TRBV7-8 and J usage is TRBJ2-3, with TRBD2 matching 12 bases. This CDR3 is 15 amino acids long. In germline, CDR1 is SGHVS, CDR2 FQNEAQ. The V segment lost 5 bases and the J segment 3 bases; nucleotides outside the gene matches: 3. CDR3 nucleotide sequence: TGTGCCAGCAGCGACACTAGCGGGAGGACAGATACGCAGTATTTT. Protein: CASSDTSGRTDTQYF. Drawing the rest from reference TRBV7-8 and TRBJ2-3, the complete variable domain is GAGVSQSPRYKVAKRGQDVALRCDPISGHVSLFWYQQALGQGPEFLTYFQNEAQLDKSGLPSDRFFAERPEGSVSTLKIQRTQQEDSAVYLCASSDTSGRTDTQYFGPGTRLTVL.

J is TRBJ1-6 and V is TRBV4-3, with D unclear. Germline V gene lookup returns CDR1 LGHNA and CDR2 YSLEER. V lost 4 bases and J lost 5, with 12 bases in between. The CDR3 sequence is 15 residues long. CDR3 in amino acids: CASSLLNVDNSPLHF. The CDR3 DNA follows: TGCGCCAGCAGCCTGCTCAACGTAGATAATTCACCCCTCCACTTT.

This clone was picked up a small number of times. The chain links TRBV4-1 to TRBJ2-2; D may be TRBD2 (5 bases). V shed 8 bases and J shed 7 bases, with 5 bases lying between them. The CDR3 is made up of 10 amino acids. The germline gives CDR1 MGHRA, CDR2 YSYEKL. CDR3 residues: CASEGGELFF. CDR3 nucleotide sequence: TGCGCCAGCGAGGGCGGGGAGCTGTTTTTT.

This clone was picked up one time. The rearrangement links TRBV7-2 to TRBJ1-5, with a weak D call TRBD1 (6 bases). Germline V CDR1 and CDR2: SGHTA, FQGNSA. Trimming left V 1 base short and J 0 bases short, with 7 bases between. This CDR3 is 15 amino acids long. CDR3 in amino acids: CASSLGTVSNQPQHF. The CDR3 DNA is TGTGCCAGCAGCTTAGGGACAGTTAGCAATCAGCCCCAGCATTTT.

The chain joins TRBV20-1 to TRBJ2-3; the D gene is possibly TRBD2 (6 bases). Germline CDR1 reads DFQATT; CDR2 reads SNEGSKA (reference sequence). Trimming pared 5 bases from V and 11 bases from J, leaving 14 bases between. The CDR3 has 11 amino acids. DNA of the CDR3: TGCAGTGCTGTTAGCGGAATTGGGCAGTATTTT. Amino acids: CSAVSGIGQYF.

V usage is TRBV27 and J usage is TRBJ2-3; possibly TRBD1 for D (7 bases). The CDR3 consists of 13 residues. Trimming took 2 bases from V and 6 from J, leaving 9 bases between them. The germline V gene encodes CDR1 MNHEY and CDR2 SMNVEV (reference sequence). CDR3 sequence: CASSLAGGDTQYF. The DNA for the CDR3 is TGTGCCAGCAGTTTAGCAGGGGGGGATACGCAGTATTTT.

The V call is TRBV28, the J call TRBJ2-7; D remains ambiguous. V was trimmed by 5 bases and J by 7 bases, leaving 12 bases between them. The CDR3 consists of 12 residues. Germline-derived CDR1 and CDR2 are MDHEN and SYDVKM. As DNA, the CDR3 is TGTGCCAGCAGTACACCTACGACAGAGCAGTACTTC. It is translated as CASSTPTTEQYF.

The chain recombines TRBV24-1 with TRBJ2-3, with D perhaps TRBD1 or TRBD2 (5 bases each). This CDR3 comprises 12 residues. Germline V gene lookup returns CDR1 KGHDR and CDR2 SFDVKD. Trimming shortened V by 12 bases and J by 6 bases, and 15 bases separated the two germline ends. In nucleotides, the CDR3 is TGTGCCGTGGGGGAGTCTATCGATACGCAGTATTTT. Translation: CAVGESIDTQYF.

J is TRBJ2-7 and V is TRBV18, with D perhaps being TRBD1 or TRBD2 (7 bases each). CDR3 length: 16 amino acids. Trimming pared 3 bases from V and 1 base from J, leaving 16 bases between. Germline V gene lookup returns CDR1 KGHSH and CDR2 LQKENI. CDR3 sequence reads: CASSPSGAGGSYEQYF. The CDR3 DNA is TGTGCCAGCTCACCGAGCGGGGCAGGGGGGTCCTACGAGCAGTACTTC.

This clone was detected a few times. The chain joins TRBV6-5 to TRBJ1-1, with unresolved D. V shed 6 bases and J shed 1 base, with 6 bases lying between them. CDR1 and CDR2 (germline): MNHEY, SVGAGI. The CDR3 covers 12 residues. The CDR3 here is CASSRPNTEAFF. CDR3 nucleotide sequence: TGTGCCAGCAGCAGACCGAACACTGAAGCTTTCTTT.

The V call is TRBV28, the J call TRBJ1-6; no clear D gene. Trimming left V 6 bases short and J 7 bases short, with 16 bases between. The CDR3 loop spans 15 amino acids. CDR1 and CDR2 from the germline V gene are MDHEN and SYDVKM. CDR3 sequence: CASSPPGVGNSPLHF. Written as DNA, the CDR3 is TGTGCCAGCAGCCCACCCGGGGTTGGAAATTCACCCCTCCACTTT.

The V call is TRBV28, the J call TRBJ2-7, with D possibly TRBD2 on 7 matching bases. V lost 3 bases and J lost 4, with 13 bases in between. This CDR3 has 14 residues. Per germline, CDR1 MDHEN and CDR2 SYDVKM. CDR3 in amino acids: CASSFPRGGYEQYF. CDR3 in DNA: TGTGCCAGCAGTTTTCCCAGGGGAGGGTACGAGCAGTACTTC.

J is TRBJ2-5 and V is TRBV7-2; D uncertain. This CDR3 comprises 14 residues. Germline CDR1 reads SGHTA; CDR2 reads FQGNSA. Trimming took 4 bases from V and 4 from J, leaving 13 bases between them. CDR3 residues: CASSSAVNGETQYF. DNA for the CDR3: TGTGCCAGCAGCTCGGCCGTGAACGGAGAGACCCAGTACTTC.

V gene TRBV19 combines with J gene TRBJ2-7, with D tentatively TRBD1 (6 bases). The CDR3 length is 14 residues. Germline V CDR1 and CDR2: LNHDA, SQIVND (reference sequence). V dropped 6 bases and J dropped 0 bases, with 12 bases sitting between them. CDR3 loop: CASRMGALSYEQYF. The DNA for the CDR3 is TGTGCCAGTAGGATGGGGGCGCTCTCCTACGAGCAGTACTTC.

J is TRBJ1-2 and V is TRBV5-4, with 7 positions matching TRBD1. In germline, CDR1 is SGHNT, CDR2 YYREEE (reference sequence). This CDR3 has 15 amino acids. The trim removed 3 bases at V and 5 bases at J, leaving 10 bases unmatched. Here the CDR3 reads CASSSGGQQTYGYTF. In nucleotides, the CDR3 is TGTGCCAGCAGCTCTGGGGGACAGCAGACATATGGCTACACCTTC.

The rearrangement uses TRBV5-6 and TRBJ2-7, with a tentative D call TRBD2 (6 bases). Between the trimmed V and J ends, which lost 4 bases and 0 bases, there was a span of 14 bases. The CDR3 sequence is 15 residues long. Germline assignment: CDR1 SGHDT and CDR2 YYEEEE. CDR3 residues: CASSPVGRGSYEQYF. CDR3 nucleotide sequence: TGTGCCAGCAGCCCGGTGGGGCGGGGCTCCTACGAGCAGTACTTC.

The chain combines TRBV19 with TRBJ2-4; D is possibly TRBD1 (5 bases). Looked up from germline, CDR1 is LNHDA and CDR2 is SQIVND (reference sequence). V was shortened by 2 bases and J by 4 bases, with 18 bases between the two germline ends. The CDR3 covers 17 residues. The CDR3 coding sequence is TGTGCCAGTAGTATATCCCGTAGGCAGGGCGCAAAAAACATTCAGTACTTC. Translation: CASSISRRQGAKNIQYF.

V is TRBV3-1 (or the pseudogene TRBV3-2) and J is TRBJ2-3; D remains ambiguous. Trimming shortened V by 6 bases and J by 2 bases, and 9 bases separated the two germline ends. Per the germline V gene, CDR1 is LGHDT and CDR2 is YNNKEL (reference sequence). The CDR3 runs 13 residues. The CDR3 loop is CASSLTPTDTQYF. The CDR3 nucleotides are TGTGCCAGCAGTCTTACTCCCACAGATACGCAGTATTTT.

This clone was counted once. This chain uses TRBV28 with TRBJ2-4, with D tentatively TRBD2 (7 bases). The germline V gene has CDR1 MDHEN and CDR2 SYDVKM. CDR3 size: 12 residues. Trimming pared 5 bases from V and 13 bases from J, leaving 15 bases between. CDR3 sequence (DNA): TGTGCCAGCAGTCTAGCGGAGGGGGACCAGTACTTC. It specifies CASSLAEGDQYF.